This T cell receptor beta chain stems from a study of neurological immune-mediated disorders. Overall study: A relapsing-remitting course was seen in about 90% of the roughly 35 multiple sclerosis patients and a secondary progressive course in 3. Study-wide points: Across subjects, expanded clones had no CDR3 amino acid sequences in common, pointing to private repertoires in all groups.

The CDR3 runs to 16 residues. Trimming removed 3 bases from V and 1 base from J, with 13 bases in between. Germline V lookup: CDR1 SGHTA, CDR2 FQGNSA. This clonotype was seen ten or more times. Its matching antigen is unknown. Unsorted libraries were prepared from 2 million PBMCs that had been stored at -80 C. As for the cDNA, it was generated by 5'RACE with 10-nucleotide random UMIs. TCRdb used MiXCR to reprocess the 5' RACE reads, holding one entry per CDR3 protein. The sample lists tens of thousands of distinct CDR3 sequences, roughly 2.5% seen once, with about 3% in the top ten. The TCR was taken from a man aged 45-60 years with multiple sclerosis. The rearrangement uses TRBV7-2 and TRBJ2-1; the D gene is possibly TRBD2 (6 bases). Sequenced input: PBMCs. As DNA, the CDR3 is TGTGCCAGCAGCTTTTTCGGGGGTGTTTCCTACAATGAGCAGTTCTTC. It translates to CASSFFGGVSYNEQFF.